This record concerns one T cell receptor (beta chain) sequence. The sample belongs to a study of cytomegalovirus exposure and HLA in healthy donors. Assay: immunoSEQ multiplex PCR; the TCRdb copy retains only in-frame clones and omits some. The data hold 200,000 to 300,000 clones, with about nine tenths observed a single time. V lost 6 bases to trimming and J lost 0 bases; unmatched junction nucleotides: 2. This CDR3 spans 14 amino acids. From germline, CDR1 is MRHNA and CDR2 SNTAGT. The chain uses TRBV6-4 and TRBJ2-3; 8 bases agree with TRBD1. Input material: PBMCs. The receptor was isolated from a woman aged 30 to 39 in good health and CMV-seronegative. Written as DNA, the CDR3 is TGTGCCAGCAGCCGGGACAGGAGCACAGATACGCAGTATTTT. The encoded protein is CASSRDRSTDTQYF.